Each of the 10 T cell receptor beta chains below was sequenced from the same sample in a study of control samples from healthy donors and cancer patients. The repertoire was sequenced with immunoSEQ multiplex PCR; TCRdb's copy has only in-frame clones and lacks some. Of about 150,000 clones in the sample, approximately 93% were seen once. Material for sequencing was blood. Receptor source: a man aged 40-49 years in good health.

In its sample, this clone was seen once. V gene TRBV7-9 combines with J gene TRBJ1-1; D call uncertain. Germline values: CDR1 SEHNR, CDR2 FQNEAQ (reference sequence). Trimming left V 1 base short and J 4 bases short, with 7 bases between. The CDR3 is 13 amino acids. As DNA, the CDR3 is TGTGCCAGCAGCTTAGGGGAGCCCACTGAAGCTTTCTTT. Its protein is CASSLGEPTEAFF.

For the CDR3, the DNA is TGTGCCAGCAGTTTAACAGGCTCAGGTCCTTCACCCCTCCACTTT. Its protein is CASSLTGSGPSPLHF. The gene calls are TRBV27 and TRBJ1-6, with D possibly being TRBD1 (5 bases). The CDR3 is 15 residues long. The ends were cut back, 2 bases at V and 9 bases at J, with 14 bases in the middle. Germline assignment: CDR1 MNHEY and CDR2 SMNVEV (reference sequence).

The chain joins TRBV11-2 to TRBJ1-3; no clear D. Germline assignment: CDR1 SGHAT and CDR2 FQNNGV. V was shortened by 4 bases and J by 7 bases, with 8 bases between the two germline ends. The CDR3 runs 12 residues. The CDR3 reads CASSSFLNTIYF. The CDR3 DNA reads as TGTGCCAGCAGCTCCTTTTTGAACACCATATATTTT.

This clone has a single count. This chain joins TRBV27 and TRBJ2-5; D not resolved. This CDR3 spans 15 amino acids. The germline V and J ends were trimmed by 3 bases and 1 base, with 12 bases remaining between them. Germline CDR1 is MNHEY and CDR2 is SMNVEV (reference sequence). The CDR3 nucleotides are TGTGCCAGCAGTTTGAAGTTTATGTTCCAAGAGACCCAGTACTTC. This sequence encodes CASSLKFMFQETQYF.

The rearrangement joins TRBV7-9 to TRBJ1-5; no firm D call. Per the germline V gene, CDR1 is SEHNR and CDR2 is FQNEAQ (reference sequence). The germline V and J ends were trimmed by 3 bases and 3 bases, with 9 bases remaining between them. The CDR3 covers 14 residues. CDR3 in amino acids: CASSFGWNNQPQHF. Here the CDR3 DNA reads TGTGCCAGCAGCTTTGGGTGGAACAATCAGCCCCAGCATTTT.

The J gene is TRBJ2-1, the V gene TRBV18, with D perhaps TRBD1 (5 bases). Trimming shortened V by 1 base and J by 3 bases, and 10 bases separated the two germline ends. Germline CDR1 is KGHSH and CDR2 is LQKENI. The CDR3 consists of 15 residues. CDR3 sequence: CASSPLGRDYNEQFF. The CDR3, as DNA: TGTGCCAGCTCACCACTGGGCAGGGACTACAATGAGCAGTTCTTC.

The J gene is TRBJ1-4, the V gene TRBV7-9; 7 positions agree with TRBD1. The junction had 7 bases not matched to a gene; V was cut back by 4 bases and J by 2 bases. CDR3 length: 16 residues. Germline CDR1 is SEHNR and CDR2 is FQNEAQ (reference sequence). The CDR3 sequence: CASSSATGPTNEKLFF. The CDR3 region has the DNA TGTGCCAGCAGCTCCGCGACAGGGCCCACTAATGAAAAACTGTTTTTT.

The chain joins TRBV7-8 to TRBJ2-1, with 9 bases aligning to TRBD2. V was clipped by 8 bases and J by 5 bases; unmatched bases: 4. Looked up from germline, CDR1 is SGHVS and CDR2 is FQNEAQ. The CDR3 extends over 13 amino acids. CDR3 amino acids: CASAGGINNEQFF. Written as DNA, the CDR3 is TGTGCCAGCGCGGGGGGGATAAACAATGAGCAGTTCTTC.

The chain recombines TRBV5-1 with TRBJ2-2, with 7 bases that match TRBD1. Germline V CDR1 and CDR2: SGHRS, YFSETQ. J gave up 4 bases and V 2 bases, and 5 bases lay outside the gene matches. The CDR3 is made up of 15 amino acids. The CDR3 DNA reads TGCGCCAGCAGCTTCCCAGGGGGTAGCACCGGGGAGCTGTTTTTT. Its translation: CASSFPGGSTGELFF.

The chain links TRBV28 to TRBJ1-3; weak D call: TRBD1 (5 bases). Germline CDR1 MDHEN, CDR2 SYDVKM. The V end was cut by 0 bases, the J end by 0 bases, with 15 bases between. This CDR3 is built from 18 residues. CDR3 DNA sequence: TGTGCCAGCAGTTTATGGGGGATGGGGCTCAACTCTGGAAACACCATATATTTT. This gives the protein CASSLWGMGLNSGNTIYF.